Below, 10 T cell receptor beta chains from the same sample are listed, as sequenced in a study of blood T cell repertoires in COVID-19. Only in-frame clones appear in the TCRdb table, and some are missing; sequencing was by immunoSEQ multiplex PCR. The sample holds about 160,000 clones, around 85% seen once. Sample: peripheral blood. The receptors stem from a human donor with acute or convalescent COVID-19. The donor label of this sample is uncertain.

The chain joins TRBV5-1 to TRBJ2-5, with D tentatively TRBD2 (5 bases). The CDR3 totals 14 residues. Germline CDR1 is SGHRS and CDR2 is YFSETQ. V was clipped by 4 bases and J by 1 base, with 11 bases between them. CDR3 amino acids: CASSTYGGQETQYF. CDR3 coding DNA: TGCGCCAGCAGCACCTATGGAGGCCAAGAGACCCAGTACTTC.

The gene calls are TRBV5-1 and TRBJ1-5, with D unresolved. Germline loops: CDR1 SGHRS, CDR2 YFSETQ. V was trimmed by 4 bases and J by 5 bases, leaving 19 bases between them. The CDR3 has 16 residues. In DNA form, the CDR3 reads TGCGCCAGCAGCCCTAGAGGGAAGAGGCTCCATCAGCCCCAGCATTTT. It is translated as CASSPRGKRLHQPQHF.

The chain employs TRBV6-5 and TRBJ1-1, with 12 bases fitting TRBD1. The CDR3 extends over 15 amino acids. The V gene end was trimmed by 6 bases and the J gene end by 1 base; junction bases not matched to a gene: 3. The V gene's germline CDR1 is MNHEY and CDR2 SVGAGI. CDR3 bases: TGTGCCAGCAGAGGGACAGGGGGCAAGAACACTGAAGCTTTCTTT. This translates into CASRGTGGKNTEAFF.

The rearrangement uses TRBV4-2 and TRBJ2-1; TRBD2 matches 9 bases. CDR1 and CDR2 from the germline V gene are LGHNA and YNFKEQ. CDR3 length equals 19 residues. The trim removed 2 bases at V and 6 bases at J, leaving 17 bases unmatched. CDR3 protein: CASSQRPLGGSGGLNEQFF. CDR3 in DNA: TGTGCCAGCAGCCAAAGGCCCCTTGGAGGAAGCGGGGGGCTCAATGAGCAGTTCTTC.

V usage is TRBV5-8 and J usage is TRBJ2-1; 10 bases match TRBD1. The ends lost 5 bases at V and 7 bases at J; junction bases unmatched: 15. Germline V CDR1 and CDR2: SGHTS, YDEGEE. This CDR3 spans 17 amino acids. CDR3 bases: TGTGCCAGCAGTTATAGCCGGGACAGGGGTTCTATAAATGAGCAGTTCTTC. Translated, it gives CASSYSRDRGSINEQFF.

The CDR3 nucleotides are TGCGCCAGCAGTGAACAGGGGGCGCCGAGCTCGCCCCAGCATTTT. Translation: CASSEQGAPSSPQHF. The rearrangement links TRBV5-1 to TRBJ1-5; 9 nucleotides align to TRBD1. CDR1 and CDR2 from the germline V gene are SGHRS and YFSETQ. This CDR3 contains 15 residues. Losses at the gene ends were 5 bases for V and 9 bases for J; bases not matched to a gene: 12.

The chain joins TRBV27 to TRBJ1-2, with 8 positions matching TRBD1. Germline lookup yields CDR1 MNHEY and CDR2 SMNVEV (reference sequence). The CDR3 extends over 16 amino acids. V shed 0 bases and J 12 bases; nucleotides not matched to a gene: 15. This chain's CDR3 is CASSLSGTGRVRLNTF. The CDR3 coding sequence is TGTGCCAGCAGTTTATCGGGGACAGGACGGGTTCGGCTCAACACCTTC.

CDR3 sequence reads: CASSYSTDYGYTF. The DNA of the CDR3 is TGTGCCAGCAGTTACTCGACAGATTATGGCTACACCTTC. This rearrangement joins TRBV6-5 to TRBJ1-2, with a weak D call TRBD1 (5 bases). Germline loops: CDR1 MNHEY, CDR2 SVGAGI. V dropped 0 bases and J dropped 5 bases, with 7 bases sitting between them. There are 13 residues in the CDR3.

The rearrangement links TRBV2 to TRBJ2-1; 9 bases map to TRBD1. The length of the CDR3 is 15 residues. Germline loops: CDR1 SNHLY, CDR2 FYNNEI. V lost 4 bases, J lost 4 bases, and 5 bases stayed unmatched. The CDR3 DNA reads as TGTGCCAGCAGTGCGGGACAGGGCCTATACAATGAGCAGTTCTTC. It translates to CASSAGQGLYNEQFF.

The J gene is TRBJ1-2, the V gene TRBV6-2 or TRBV6-3; D gene uncertain. The V end was cut by 3 bases, the J end by 8 bases, with 22 bases between. The CDR3 consists of 16 residues. Germline V gene data show CDR1 as MNHEY and CDR2 as SVGEGT. The CDR3 spells CASSYVPSPRVGGYTF. The CDR3, as DNA: TGTGCCAGCAGTTATGTACCCTCCCCTCGGGTAGGCGGCTACACCTTC.